A single sample gave rise to the 20 T cell receptor beta chains below, sequenced in a study of T cell responses to AZD1222 COVID-19 vaccine. The repertoire was sequenced with immunoSEQ multiplex PCR; TCRdb's copy has only in-frame clones and lacks some. The sample holds tens of thousands of clones, just over 90% seen once. Sequences were derived from peripheral blood, sampled 28 days after the second dose of the MenACWY control vaccine. All receptors come from an adult who received the MenACWY meningococcal vaccine as a control.

This rearrangement joins TRBV28 to TRBJ1-2, with no clear D. Germline V lookup: CDR1 MDHEN, CDR2 SYDVKM. There are 13 residues in the CDR3. Between the trimmed V and J ends, which lost 5 bases and 6 bases, there was a span of 13 bases. The CDR3 region has the DNA TGTGCCAGCAGTCCTCAGTCAGTTCATGGCTACACCTTC. Amino acids: CASSPQSVHGYTF.

In this sample, this clone turned up a few times. This chain uses TRBV19 with TRBJ2-1; 7 bases map to TRBD2. The CDR3 length is 16 residues. The V gene end was trimmed by 3 bases and the J gene end by 9 bases; junction bases not matched to a gene: 14. Germline CDR1 and CDR2: LNHDA and SQIVND (reference sequence). CDR3 nucleotides: TGTGCCAGTAGTATGGGACTATCCACCCCAAGAAGTGAGCAGTTCTTC. Translation: CASSMGLSTPRSEQFF.

This sequence joins TRBV2 and TRBJ1-2, with 7 bases matching TRBD1. CDR3 size: 12 residues. Trimming took 6 bases from V and 8 from J; bases not matched to a gene: 6. The germline gives CDR1 SNHLY, CDR2 FYNNEI. This chain's CDR3 is CASSDRVEGYTF. The CDR3 DNA reads TGTGCCAGCAGCGACAGGGTTGAAGGCTACACCTTC.

This rearrangement joins TRBV29-1 to TRBJ1-2; no clear D. The CDR3 is 11 amino acids. The germline V and J ends were trimmed by 4 bases and 7 bases, with 10 bases remaining between them. The V gene's germline CDR1 is SQVTM and CDR2 ANQGSEA. The CDR3 protein is CSVALEPGYTF. DNA for the CDR3: TGCAGCGTTGCCTTGGAACCTGGCTACACCTTC.

This chain connects TRBV5-5 to TRBJ1-2, with D possibly TRBD1 on 6 matching bases. The CDR3 extends over 13 amino acids. The ends were cut back, 0 bases at V and 4 bases at J, with 7 bases in the middle. The germline V gene has CDR1 SGHKS and CDR2 YYEKEE (reference sequence). The CDR3 protein is CASSLADSYGYTF. DNA for the CDR3: TGTGCCAGCAGCTTGGCGGACAGCTATGGCTACACCTTC. Combining the CDR3 with reference TRBV5-5 and TRBJ1-2 gives the whole variable domain DAGVTQSPTHLIKTRGQQVTLRCSPISGHKSVSWYQQVLGQGPQFIFQYYEKEERGRGNFPDRFSARQFPNYSSELNVNALLLGDSALYLCASSLADSYGYTFGSGTRLTVV.

This clone showed up just once. The rearrangement joins TRBV7-9 to TRBJ1-5, with 9 bases aligning to TRBD1. V was clipped by 5 bases and J by 6 bases; unmatched bases: 8. The CDR3 is 15 residues long. Germline V gives CDR1 SEHNR, CDR2 FQNEAQ (reference sequence). CDR3 coding DNA: TGTGCCAGCAGCCCCGGACAGGGGAGATTTCAGCCCCAGCATTTT. It encodes CASSPGQGRFQPQHF.

The rearrangement uses TRBV19 and TRBJ2-1; D is undetermined. CDR1 is LNHDA and CDR2 is SQIVND in the germline V gene (reference sequence). V was trimmed by 5 bases and J by 2 bases, leaving 10 bases between them. The CDR3 has 14 residues. CDR3 sequence: CASSVDPTYNEQFF. As DNA, the CDR3 is TGTGCCAGTAGTGTGGACCCGACCTACAATGAGCAGTTCTTC.

The chain recombines TRBV7-8 with TRBJ2-3; 9 bases fit TRBD2. V shed 4 bases, J shed 2 bases, and the junction held 13 bases outside the gene matches. The CDR3 covers 18 residues. Germline lookup yields CDR1 SGHVS and CDR2 FQNEAQ. Written as DNA, the CDR3 is TGTGCCAGCAGCTCAGGAGCGGGAGGCCCCCCGCCCACAGATACGCAGTATTTT. It yields the protein CASSSGAGGPPPTDTQYF. Based on the CDR3 plus reference TRBV7-8 and TRBJ2-3, the full variable domain is GAGVSQSPRYKVAKRGQDVALRCDPISGHVSLFWYQQALGQGPEFLTYFQNEAQLDKSGLPSDRFFAERPEGSVSTLKIQRTQQEDSAVYLCASSSGAGGPPPTDTQYFGPGTRLTVL.

The V call is TRBV14, the J call TRBJ2-2, with 7 bases matching TRBD1. V trimming: 3 bases; J trimming: 7 bases; junction bases outside the gene matches: 14. CDR3 size: 17 residues. Germline V CDR1 and CDR2: SGHDN, FVKESK. Here the CDR3 reads CASSQGRQGWTYGELFF. CDR3 DNA sequence: TGTGCCAGCAGCCAGGGAAGACAGGGATGGACCTACGGGGAGCTGTTTTTT.

The rearrangement uses TRBV19 and TRBJ1-3, with D unclear. The CDR3 runs to 13 residues. Trimming pared 9 bases from V and 0 bases from J, leaving 9 bases between. Germline V gene lookup returns CDR1 LNHDA and CDR2 SQIVND (reference sequence). The CDR3 spells CASLKASGNTIYF. Written as DNA, the CDR3 is TGTGCCAGCCTCAAGGCCTCTGGAAACACCATATATTTT.

The chain couples TRBV12-3 or TRBV12-4 to TRBJ2-5, with 7 bases identical to TRBD1. The CDR3 has 13 residues. Trimming cost V 2 bases and J 4 bases; bases outside gene matches: 1. The CDR3 protein is CASSLTGAETQYF. In DNA form, the CDR3 reads TGTGCCAGCAGTTTAACAGGGGCAGAGACCCAGTACTTC.

The rearrangement joins TRBV30 to TRBJ1-3; no reliable D call. The CDR3 has 14 amino acids. Germline V gene lookup returns CDR1 GTSNPN and CDR2 SVGIG (reference sequence). The V end was cut by 3 bases, the J end by 0 bases, with 9 bases between. This CDR3 reads CAWRGIYSGNTIYF. The CDR3 DNA follows: TGTGCCTGGAGAGGTATTTACTCTGGAAACACCATATATTTT.

CDR3 in amino acids: CASSSNRAYEQYF. The DNA of the CDR3 is TGTGCCAGCAGTTCCAACAGGGCCTACGAGCAGTACTTC. V and J are TRBV27 and TRBJ2-7; a weak D match, TRBD1 (6 bases). CDR1 is MNHEY and CDR2 is SMNVEV in the germline V gene (reference sequence). V was cut by 4 bases and J by 2 bases, with 9 bases left in between. This CDR3 contains 13 residues.

The chain uses TRBV2 and TRBJ1-5; tentatively, D is TRBD1 (5 bases). V was trimmed by 2 bases and J by 0 bases, leaving 8 bases between them. The CDR3 spans 15 residues. The germline V gene encodes CDR1 SNHLY and CDR2 FYNNEI. CDR3 residues: CASSERDRSNQPQHF. In DNA form, the CDR3 reads TGTGCCAGCAGTGAAAGGGACCGTAGCAATCAGCCCCAGCATTTT.

This chain links TRBV5-4 with TRBJ1-2, with 8 bases lining up with TRBD1. Trimming at V came to 2 bases and at J to 5 bases, leaving 8 bases not matched to a gene. Germline V gene data show CDR1 as SGHNT and CDR2 as YYREEE (reference sequence). The CDR3 sequence is 15 residues long. CDR3 nucleotides: TGTGCCAGCAGCTTAATGACAGGGGCCCAATATGGCTACACCTTC. Amino acids: CASSLMTGAQYGYTF. Based on the CDR3 plus reference TRBV5-4 and TRBJ1-2, the full variable domain is ETGVTQSPTHLIKTRGQQVTLRCSSQSGHNTVSWYQQALGQGPQFIFQYYREEENGRGNFPPRFSGLQFPNYSSELNVNALELDDSALYLCASSLMTGAQYGYTFGSGTRLTVV.

This chain links TRBV30 with TRBJ2-6; D remains unclear. Germline V gene lookup returns CDR1 GTSNPN and CDR2 SVGIG (reference sequence). The CDR3 is made up of 13 amino acids. Trimming took 6 bases from V and 0 from J, leaving 6 bases between them. The CDR3 nucleotides are TGTGCCTGCCAGTACTCTGGGGCCAACGTCCTGACTTTC. This encodes CACQYSGANVLTF.

There are a few counts of this clone. V usage is TRBV6-5 and J usage is TRBJ1-2, with a tentative D call TRBD1 (6 bases). This CDR3 spans 15 amino acids. The V gene's germline CDR1 is MNHEY and CDR2 SVGAGI. V was shortened by 6 bases and J by 4 bases, with 18 bases between the two germline ends. The CDR3 reads CASRDAGASIYGYTF. CDR3 nucleotides: TGTGCCAGCAGAGACGCAGGGGCTTCTATCTATGGCTACACCTTC.

The chain uses TRBV28 and TRBJ1-1, with D possibly TRBD1 on 5 matching bases. With 6 bases removed from V and 2 bases from J, the gap between germline ends came to 13 bases. CDR1 and CDR2 from the germline V gene are MDHEN and SYDVKM. The CDR3 is made up of 14 amino acids. The CDR3 region is CASRRRGENTEAFF. In DNA, the CDR3 is TGTGCCAGCAGGAGGAGAGGGGAAAACACTGAAGCTTTCTTT.

V usage is TRBV4-3 and J usage is TRBJ1-1; D unclear. This CDR3 contains 13 residues. The germline gives CDR1 LGHNA, CDR2 YSLEER. V gave up 4 bases and J gave up 4 bases, with 10 bases separating them. The CDR3 loop is CASSLERATEAFF. CDR3 sequence (DNA): TGCGCCAGCAGCCTAGAACGGGCCACTGAAGCTTTCTTT.

This chain links TRBV7-2 with TRBJ2-1, with 9 bases that match TRBD2. This CDR3 is built from 16 residues. The germline gives CDR1 SGHTA, CDR2 FQGNSA. J was trimmed by 2 bases and V by 2 bases; bases with no gene match: 4. The chain's CDR3 is CASSLYSGRTYNEQFF. The CDR3 DNA is TGTGCCAGCAGCTTATACAGCGGGAGGACCTACAATGAGCAGTTCTTC.